These 2 T cell receptor beta chains were sequenced from one sample in a study of cytomegalovirus exposure and HLA in healthy donors. The data were produced by immunoSEQ multiplex PCR, yet TCRdb's version contains in-frame clones alone and is incomplete. The sample has approximately 160,000 clones, 75% to 90% seen once. Sequencing input: PBMCs. All receptors derive from a woman younger than 30 in good health and CMV-seronegative.

The chain uses TRBV29-1 and TRBJ2-3, with 7 bases identical to TRBD2. With 7 bases clipped from V and 0 bases from J, the junction kept 7 bases outside the gene matches. Germline V gene sequence: CDR1 SQVTM, CDR2 ANQGSEA. This CDR3 contains 14 residues. CDR3 bases: TGCAGCGCCAAGGGTAGCGGGAGCACAGATACGCAGTATTTT. Amino acids: CSAKGSGSTDTQYF.

The chain recombines TRBV21-1 with TRBJ1-6; whether TRBD1, the table's D call, matches the DNA was not checked. TRBV21-1 is a documented pseudogene. The CDR3 is 16 amino acids. The CDR3 region is CASSRTHTPGDSPLHF. CDR3 coding DNA: TGTGCCAGCAGTCGGACACATACTCCAGGGGATTCACCCCTCCACTTT.